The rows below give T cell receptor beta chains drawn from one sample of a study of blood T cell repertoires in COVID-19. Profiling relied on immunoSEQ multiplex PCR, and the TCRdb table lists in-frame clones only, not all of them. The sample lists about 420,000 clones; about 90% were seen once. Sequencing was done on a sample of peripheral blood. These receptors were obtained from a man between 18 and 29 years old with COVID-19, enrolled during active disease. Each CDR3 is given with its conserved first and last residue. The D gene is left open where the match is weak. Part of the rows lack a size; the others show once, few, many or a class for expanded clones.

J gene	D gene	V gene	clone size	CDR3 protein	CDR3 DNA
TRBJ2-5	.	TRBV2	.	CASRGDRSQETQYF	TGTGCCAGCAGAGGTGACAGGTCCCAAGAGACCCAGTACTTC
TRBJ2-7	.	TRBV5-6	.	CASSLDSGEQYF	TGTGCCAGCAGCTTAGACAGTGGCGAGCAGTACTTC
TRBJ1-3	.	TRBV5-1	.	CASSADSISGNTIYF	TGCGCCAGCAGCGCGGACAGTATCTCTGGAAACACCATATATTTT
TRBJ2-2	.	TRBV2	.	CASTTDSPGELFF	TGTGCCAGCACCACGGACAGTCCCGGGGAGCTGTTTTTT
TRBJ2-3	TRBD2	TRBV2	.	CASSERTSGEDTQYF	TGTGCCAGCAGTGAAAGGACTAGCGGGGAAGATACGCAGTATTTT
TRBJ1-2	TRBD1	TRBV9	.	CASSVVSGQGGGGYTF	TGTGCCAGCAGCGTAGTATCCGGACAGGGAGGGGGCGGCTACACCTTC
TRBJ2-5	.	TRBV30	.	CAWSVRSGHLQETQYF	TGTGCCTGGAGTGTACGAAGCGGGCATTTACAAGAGACCCAGTACTTC
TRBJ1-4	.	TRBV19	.	CASRQPTLPNEKLFF	TGTGCCAGTAGACAGCCGACACTTCCCAATGAAAAACTGTTTTTT
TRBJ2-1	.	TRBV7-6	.	CASSSGGLGNEQFF	TGTGCCAGCAGCTCTGGGGGCCTCGGCAATGAGCAGTTCTTC
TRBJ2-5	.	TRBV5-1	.	CASSLGGQVVETQYF	TGCGCCAGCAGCTTGGGGGGGCAGGTAGTAGAGACCCAGTACTTC
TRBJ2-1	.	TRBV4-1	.	CASSHSGGIYNEQFF	TGCGCCAGCAGCCACTCCGGGGGAATCTACAATGAGCAGTTCTTC
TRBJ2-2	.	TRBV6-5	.	CASSYVEGTAGELFF	TGTGCCAGCAGTTATGTGGAGGGCACAGCCGGGGAGCTGTTTTTT
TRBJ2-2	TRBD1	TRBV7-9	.	CASRSGQGIFSGELFF	TGTGCCAGCAGATCAGGACAGGGGATTTTTTCCGGGGAGCTGTTTTTT
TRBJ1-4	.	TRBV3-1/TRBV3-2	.	CASSLQGFNEKLFF	TGTGCCAGCAGCCTTCAGGGGTTTAATGAAAAACTGTTTTTT
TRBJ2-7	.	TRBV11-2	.	CASSRYGTYEQYF	TGTGCCAGCAGCAGATACGGGACCTACGAGCAGTACTTC
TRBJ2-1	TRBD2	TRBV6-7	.	CASSYPGTSGRANEQFF	TGTGCCAGCAGTTACCCCGGGACTAGCGGGAGGGCCAATGAGCAGTTCTTC
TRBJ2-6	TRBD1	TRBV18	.	CASSRITGGTGANVLTF	TGTGCCAGCTCACGGATCACAGGGGGCACTGGGGCCAACGTCCTGACTTTC
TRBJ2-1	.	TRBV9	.	CASSPRWSVGGEQFF	TGTGCCAGCAGCCCCCGGTGGTCAGTAGGGGGTGAGCAGTTCTTC
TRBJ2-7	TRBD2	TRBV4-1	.	CASSQDPGGTYEQYF	TGCGCCAGCAGCCAGGACCCGGGGGGTACCTACGAGCAGTACTTC
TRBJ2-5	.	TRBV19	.	CASSIDVILETQYF	TGTGCCAGTAGTATAGATGTCATACTCGAGACCCAGTACTTC
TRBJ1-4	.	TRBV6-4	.	CASRQQGDEKLFF	TGTGCCAGCAGACAACAGGGCGACGAAAAACTGTTTTTT
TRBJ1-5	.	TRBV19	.	CASRDLDYSNQPQHF	TGTGCCAGTAGGGACCTTGACTATAGCAATCAGCCCCAGCATTTT
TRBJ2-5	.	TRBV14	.	CASSQPAARATGNQETQYF	TGTGCCAGCAGCCAACCAGCGGCCCGGGCAACCGGAAACCAAGAGACCCAGTACTTC
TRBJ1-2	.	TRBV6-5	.	CASSFISTAGTYGYTF	TGTGCCAGCAGTTTTATATCGACAGCGGGGACCTATGGCTACACCTTC
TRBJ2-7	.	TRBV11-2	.	CASSSLAQGVTYEQYF	TGTGCCAGCAGCTCCCTAGCCCAAGGTGTGACCTACGAGCAGTACTTC
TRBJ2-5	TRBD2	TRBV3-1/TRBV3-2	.	CASSQRGRFTETQYF	TGTGCCAGCAGCCAACGCGGGAGGTTTACAGAGACCCAGTACTTC
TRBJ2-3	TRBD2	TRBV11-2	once	CASSLDPSLAGADTQYF	TGTGCCAGCAGCTTAGATCCCTCCCTAGCGGGGGCAGATACGCAGTATTTT
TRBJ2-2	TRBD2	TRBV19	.	CASSRPRLAGGTNTGELFF	TGTGCCAGTAGTAGGCCCCGACTAGCGGGAGGGACGAACACCGGGGAGCTGTTTTTT
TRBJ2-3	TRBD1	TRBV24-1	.	CATSGTGRRTDTQYF	TGTGCCACCAGCGGGACAGGCCGGAGGACAGATACGCAGTATTTT
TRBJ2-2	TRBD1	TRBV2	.	CASSSPETGLTGELFF	TGTGCCAGCAGTTCCCCTGAGACAGGGCTAACCGGGGAGCTGTTTTTT
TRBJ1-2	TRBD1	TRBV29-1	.	CSALGQGAKGYTF	TGCAGCGCCCTGGGACAGGGGGCGAAAGGCTACACCTTC
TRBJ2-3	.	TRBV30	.	CAWKTTSDTQYF	TGTGCCTGGAAGACGACTTCAGATACGCAGTATTTT
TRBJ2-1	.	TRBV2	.	CASRERTTSYNEQFF	TGTGCCAGCAGGGAGAGGACTACTTCCTACAATGAGCAGTTCTTC
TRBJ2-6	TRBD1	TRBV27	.	CASRQGVRSGANVLTF	TGTGCCAGCAGACAGGGGGTACGCTCTGGGGCCAACGTCCTGACTTTC
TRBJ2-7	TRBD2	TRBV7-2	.	CASSLDFDAGAYEQYF	TGTGCCAGCAGCTTAGACTTTGACGCGGGGGCCTACGAGCAGTACTTC
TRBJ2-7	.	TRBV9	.	CASSPGSPLHAYEQYF	TGTGCCAGCAGCCCAGGATCCCCTCTTCATGCCTACGAGCAGTACTTC
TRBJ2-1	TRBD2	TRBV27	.	CASSFSGTSGRWGNEQFF	TGTGCCAGCAGTTTTTCCGGGACTAGCGGGAGGTGGGGAAATGAGCAGTTCTTC
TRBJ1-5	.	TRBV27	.	CASSSRSHQPQHF	TGTGCCAGCAGTTCCCGGTCCCATCAGCCCCAGCATTTT
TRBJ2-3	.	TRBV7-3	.	CASSSQGSDTQYF	TGTGCCAGCAGCTCCCAGGGGTCGGATACGCAGTATTTT
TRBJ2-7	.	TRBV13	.	CASSFPPHYEQYF	TGTGCCAGCAGCTTTCCCCCCCACTACGAGCAGTACTTC
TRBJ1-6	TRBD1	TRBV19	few	CASTPGGGFASPLHF	TGTGCCAGTACCCCAGGGGGCGGTTTTGCATCACCCCTCCACTTT
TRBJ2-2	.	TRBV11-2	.	CASSLAGAGELFF	TGTGCCAGCAGCTTGGCCGGGGCCGGGGAGCTGTTTTTT
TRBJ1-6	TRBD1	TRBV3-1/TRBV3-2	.	CASSQGQTNSPLHF	TGTGCCAGCAGCCAGGGACAGACTAATTCACCCCTCCACTTT
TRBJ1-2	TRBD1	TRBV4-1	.	CASSQGLGTGYGYTF	TGCGCCAGCAGCCAAGGGTTAGGGACAGGGTATGGCTACACCTTC
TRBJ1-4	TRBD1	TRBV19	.	CASSWTGRYEKLFF	TGTGCCAGTAGTTGGACAGGGCGATACGAAAAACTGTTTTTT
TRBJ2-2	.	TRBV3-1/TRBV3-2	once	CASSQPTRRGGTGELFF	TGTGCCAGCAGCCAACCCACCCGCAGGGGTGGGACCGGGGAGCTGTTTTTT
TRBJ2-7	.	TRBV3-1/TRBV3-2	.	CASSQEGVAVTYEQYF	TGTGCCAGCAGCCAAGAAGGGGTTGCGGTGACCTACGAGCAGTACTTC
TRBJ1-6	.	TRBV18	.	CASSPGGTGNSPLHF	TGTGCCAGCTCACCAGGGGGGACTGGTAATTCACCCCTCCACTTT
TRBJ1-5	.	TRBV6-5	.	CASRLDRYNQPQHF	TGTGCCAGCAGACTTGACAGGTACAATCAGCCCCAGCATTTT